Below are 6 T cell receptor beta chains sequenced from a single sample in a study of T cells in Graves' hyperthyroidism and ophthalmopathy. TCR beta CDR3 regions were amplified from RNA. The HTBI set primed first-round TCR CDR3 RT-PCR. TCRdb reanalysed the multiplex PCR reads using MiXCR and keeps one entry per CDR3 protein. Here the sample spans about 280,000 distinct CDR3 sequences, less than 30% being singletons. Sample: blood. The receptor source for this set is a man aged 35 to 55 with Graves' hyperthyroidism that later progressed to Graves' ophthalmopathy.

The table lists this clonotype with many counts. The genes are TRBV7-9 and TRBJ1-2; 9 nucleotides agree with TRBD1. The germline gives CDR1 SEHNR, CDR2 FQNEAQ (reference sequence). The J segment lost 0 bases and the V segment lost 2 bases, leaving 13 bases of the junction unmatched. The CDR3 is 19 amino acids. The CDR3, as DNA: TGTGCCAGCAGCTTACCCTCGGGACAGGGCCCCAGAGCTAACTATGGCTACACCTTC. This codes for CASSLPSGQGPRANYGYTF.

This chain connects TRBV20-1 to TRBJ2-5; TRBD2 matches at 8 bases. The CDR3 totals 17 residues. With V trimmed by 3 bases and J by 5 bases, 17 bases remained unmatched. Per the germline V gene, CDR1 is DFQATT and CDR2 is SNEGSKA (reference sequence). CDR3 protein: CSARSFAGGTRAETQYF. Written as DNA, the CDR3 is TGCAGTGCTAGGTCCTTTGCGGGAGGCACCCGGGCGGAGACCCAGTACTTC.

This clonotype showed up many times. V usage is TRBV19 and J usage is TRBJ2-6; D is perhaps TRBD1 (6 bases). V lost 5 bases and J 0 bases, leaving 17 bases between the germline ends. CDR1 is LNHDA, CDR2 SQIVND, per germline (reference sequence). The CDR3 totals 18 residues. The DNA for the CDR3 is TGTGCCAGTAGTCTCTCCGGGACAACCAGCTCTGGGGCCAACGTCCTGACTTTC. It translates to CASSLSGTTSSGANVLTF.

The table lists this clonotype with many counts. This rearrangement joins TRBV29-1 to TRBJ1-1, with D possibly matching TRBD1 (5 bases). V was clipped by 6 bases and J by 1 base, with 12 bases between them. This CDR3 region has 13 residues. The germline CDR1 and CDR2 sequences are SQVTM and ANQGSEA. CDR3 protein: CSVALTANTEAFF. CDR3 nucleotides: TGCAGCGTCGCCTTGACAGCGAACACTGAAGCTTTCTTT.

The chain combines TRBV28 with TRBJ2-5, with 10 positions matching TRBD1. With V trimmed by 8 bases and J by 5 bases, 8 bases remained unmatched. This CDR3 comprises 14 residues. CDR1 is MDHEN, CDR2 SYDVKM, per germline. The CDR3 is CASVRQGAGETQYF. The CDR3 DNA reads TGTGCCAGCGTCCGACAGGGGGCTGGTGAGACCCAGTACTTC.

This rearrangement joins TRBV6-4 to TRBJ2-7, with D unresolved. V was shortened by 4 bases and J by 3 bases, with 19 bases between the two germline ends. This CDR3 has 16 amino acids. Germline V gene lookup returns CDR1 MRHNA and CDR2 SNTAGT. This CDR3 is CASSARKGLHRYEQYF. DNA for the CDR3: TGTGCCAGCAGTGCTCGAAAGGGTCTCCACCGCTACGAGCAGTACTTC.